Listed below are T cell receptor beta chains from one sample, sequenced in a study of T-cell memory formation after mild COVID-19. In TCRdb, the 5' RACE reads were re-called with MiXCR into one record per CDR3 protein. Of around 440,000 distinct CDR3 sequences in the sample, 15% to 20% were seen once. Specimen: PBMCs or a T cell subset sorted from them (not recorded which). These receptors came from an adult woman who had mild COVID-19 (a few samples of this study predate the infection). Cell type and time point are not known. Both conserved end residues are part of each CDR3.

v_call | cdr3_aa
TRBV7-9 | CASSKGQARDGYTF
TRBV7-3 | CASSLSRGNEQFF
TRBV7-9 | CASSFSGEGGQPQHF
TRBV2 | CASRGGVIYEQFF
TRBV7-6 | CASSLWTSPEETQYF
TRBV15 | CATSRDPGDGEETQYF
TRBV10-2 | CASSGREHSVLSGGETQYF
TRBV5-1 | CASRTGGADGYTF
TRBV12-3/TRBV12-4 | CASSWVVGVATDTQYF
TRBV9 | CASSGGALETQYF
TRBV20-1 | CSARGMDSLNTEAFF
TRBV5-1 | CASSLVAGLYNEQFF
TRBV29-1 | CSVGSTYEQYF
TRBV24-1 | CATSSRDRDSTEAFF
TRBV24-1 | CATSDSGAGQETQYF
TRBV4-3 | CASSHLSEVTGELFF
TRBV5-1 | CASSPRASGNNNEQFF
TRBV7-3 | CASSFVNSPLHF
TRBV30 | CAWSIQGQPQHF
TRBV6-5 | CASSPGQGAFNEQFF
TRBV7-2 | CASSLASRRETQYF
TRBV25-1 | CASSKGANTEAFF
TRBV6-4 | CASSETASGHYTQYF
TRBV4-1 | CASKPSGGLNTGELFF
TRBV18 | CASSPTPGESTDTQYF
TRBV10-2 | CASKRLAGEETQYF
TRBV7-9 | CASSIRQGTEKLFF
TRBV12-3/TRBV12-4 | CASRLQSPEAFF
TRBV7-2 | CASSSTGVVANEQFF
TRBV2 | CASTMRELPLRETQYF
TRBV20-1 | CSARAVNTGELFF
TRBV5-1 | CASSPLRGRAATGELFF
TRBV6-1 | CASSDGTGGTDTQYF
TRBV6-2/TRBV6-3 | CASKAGRSSYEQYF
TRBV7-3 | CASSLGGISTEAFF
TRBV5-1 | CASSSGTSVYEQYF
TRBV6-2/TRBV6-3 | CASSLTGIAKNIQYF
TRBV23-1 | CASSQPLRDINYEQYF
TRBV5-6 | CASSGRWTSGTYNEQFF
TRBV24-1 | CATSVLGVEQFF
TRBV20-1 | CSARRGTGSSDTQYF
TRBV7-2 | CASSPRAVAQYF
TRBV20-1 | CSAPLQGQIRTNYGYTF
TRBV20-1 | CRASQNTEAFF
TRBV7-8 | CASSQDRSGGNQPQHF
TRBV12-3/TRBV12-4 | CASSPLAGGETQYF
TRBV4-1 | CASSQDWNIQYF
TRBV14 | CASSHKTRPYNEQFF
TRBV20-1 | CSAEDRIINYGYTF
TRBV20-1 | CSARDQGFSYEQYF
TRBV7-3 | CASSLTEARKARPLISYEQYF
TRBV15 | CATSRNEKLFF
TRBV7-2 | CASSWMDGPRQFF
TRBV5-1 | CASSTTGTANYGYTF
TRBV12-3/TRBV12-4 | CASGDRARSEQFF
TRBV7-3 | CASSPSPAAGVSYNEQFF
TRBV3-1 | CASRDGHLGDTQYF